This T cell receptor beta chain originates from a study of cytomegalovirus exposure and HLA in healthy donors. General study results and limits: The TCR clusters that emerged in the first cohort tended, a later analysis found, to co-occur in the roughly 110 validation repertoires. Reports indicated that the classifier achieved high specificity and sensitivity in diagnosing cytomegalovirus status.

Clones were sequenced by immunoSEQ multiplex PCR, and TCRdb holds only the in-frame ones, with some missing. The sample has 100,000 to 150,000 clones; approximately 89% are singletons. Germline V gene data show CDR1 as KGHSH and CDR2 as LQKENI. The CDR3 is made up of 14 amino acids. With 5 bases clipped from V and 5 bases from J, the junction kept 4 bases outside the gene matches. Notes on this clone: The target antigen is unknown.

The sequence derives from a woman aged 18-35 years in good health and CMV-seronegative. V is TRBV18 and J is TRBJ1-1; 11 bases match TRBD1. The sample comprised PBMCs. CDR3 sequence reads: CASSTGQGATEAFF. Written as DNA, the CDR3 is TGTGCCAGCTCAACCGGACAGGGGGCGACTGAAGCTTTCTTT.